This TCR beta chain was sequenced during a study of blood T cell repertoires in COVID-19. Study-wide background: Acute-phase and convalescent COVID-19 samples originated in the United States, Italy and Spain. T cells, B-cell-depleted T cells, or PBMCs provided the cDNA or gDNA that served as material.

V shed 3 bases, J shed 14 bases, and the junction held 4 bases outside the gene matches. The CDR3 is made up of 14 amino acids. In germline, CDR1 is MNHNS, CDR2 SASEGT. Adults between roughly 18 and 89 years of age took part from 20 to 25 US areas. The study assigned cohorts using participant-reported clinical history. Generated by immunoSEQ multiplex PCR, the TCRdb table keeps only in-frame clones and is missing some. The sample has 150,000 to 200,000 clones, 80% to 90% seen once; the top ten hold less than 4%. Sequencing input: PBMCs or T cells enriched from blood (not recorded which). The sequence was obtained from a woman aged 45-59 years in a cohort exposed to, infected with or recovered from COVID-19 (not recorded which). V is TRBV6-1 and J is TRBJ2-1; the match to TRBD2 covers 16 bases. In DNA form, the CDR3 reads TGTGCCAGCAGTGACGGGACTAGCGGGAGGGTGGAGTTCTTC. It codes for CASSDGTSGRVEFF.